This passage covers 5 T cell receptor beta chains from one sample sequenced in a study of blood T cells in healthy people across ages. Next came a second PCR, run for roughly 6 to 11 cycles, which used a sample-barcoded 5' primer along with a J-beta primer mix. TCRdb reprocessed the 5' RACE reads with MiXCR, giving one entry per CDR3 protein. The sample has roughly 1,000,000 distinct CDR3 sequences; about 25% are singletons. The sample was also linked to a second study, of T cells of mothers and their children.

The sample taken for sequencing was blood. Source of these receptors: a girl aged 2 to 9 in good health.

The CDR3 nucleotides are TGTGCCAGCAGCCTCCTAGGACGGGAGTCTGAAAAACTGTTTTTT. Translating gives CASSLLGRESEKLFF. The V gene is TRBV3-1, the J gene TRBJ1-4; D is unclear. The germline V and J ends were trimmed by 4 bases and 7 bases, with 16 bases remaining between them. Germline V gene data show CDR1 as LGHDT and CDR2 as YNNKEL (reference sequence). This CDR3 is built from 15 residues.

J is TRBJ2-1 and V is TRBV5-1; unclear D gene. The J call may be in error: the DNA end matches TRBJ2-7 better. The length of the CDR3 is 16 residues. In germline, CDR1 is SGHRS, CDR2 YFSETQ. Here the CDR3 reads CACTKQGDAGPYEQYF. CDR3 DNA: TGCGCCTGCACAAAGCAAGGCGACGCAGGCCCCTACGAGCAGTACTTC.

Here the CDR3 reads CASRGNRIQTGELFF. CDR3 DNA: TGTGCCAGCCGGGGCAACAGGATCCAAACCGGGGAGCTGTTTTTT. The chain uses TRBV7-2 and TRBJ2-2, with D perhaps given as TRBD1 or TRBD2 (5 bases each). The germline V and J ends were trimmed by 8 bases and 5 bases, with 18 bases remaining between them. The CDR3 contains 15 residues. From germline, CDR1 is SGHTA and CDR2 FQGNSA. The full variable domain, rest sourced from reference TRBV7-2 and TRBJ2-2, is GAGVSQSPSNKVTEKGKDVELRCDPISGHTALYWYRQSLGQGLEFLIYFQGNSAPDKSGLPSDRFSAERTGGSVSTLTIQRTQQEDSAVYLCASRGNRIQTGELFFGEGSRLTVL.

This clonotype was seen more than once but under ten times. J is TRBJ1-1 and V is TRBV5-1; 7 bases agree with TRBD1. V lost 5 bases, J lost 4 bases, and 5 bases stayed unmatched. Germline CDR1 and CDR2: SGHRS and YFSETQ. The CDR3 consists of 13 residues. In nucleotides, the CDR3 is TGCGCCAGCAGGGATACAGGGGTCACTGAAGCTTTCTTT. It codes for CASRDTGVTEAFF.

This clonotype was seen only a few times. The chain joins TRBV15 to TRBJ2-5, with 7 bases identical to TRBD2. The trim removed 0 bases at V and 5 bases at J, leaving 3 bases unmatched. Germline V gene sequence: CDR1 LNHNV, CDR2 YYDKDF (reference sequence). The CDR3 spans 14 residues. This chain's CDR3 is CATSRETAGETQYF. The CDR3 DNA reads TGTGCCACCAGCAGAGAGACAGCGGGGGAGACCCAGTACTTC.